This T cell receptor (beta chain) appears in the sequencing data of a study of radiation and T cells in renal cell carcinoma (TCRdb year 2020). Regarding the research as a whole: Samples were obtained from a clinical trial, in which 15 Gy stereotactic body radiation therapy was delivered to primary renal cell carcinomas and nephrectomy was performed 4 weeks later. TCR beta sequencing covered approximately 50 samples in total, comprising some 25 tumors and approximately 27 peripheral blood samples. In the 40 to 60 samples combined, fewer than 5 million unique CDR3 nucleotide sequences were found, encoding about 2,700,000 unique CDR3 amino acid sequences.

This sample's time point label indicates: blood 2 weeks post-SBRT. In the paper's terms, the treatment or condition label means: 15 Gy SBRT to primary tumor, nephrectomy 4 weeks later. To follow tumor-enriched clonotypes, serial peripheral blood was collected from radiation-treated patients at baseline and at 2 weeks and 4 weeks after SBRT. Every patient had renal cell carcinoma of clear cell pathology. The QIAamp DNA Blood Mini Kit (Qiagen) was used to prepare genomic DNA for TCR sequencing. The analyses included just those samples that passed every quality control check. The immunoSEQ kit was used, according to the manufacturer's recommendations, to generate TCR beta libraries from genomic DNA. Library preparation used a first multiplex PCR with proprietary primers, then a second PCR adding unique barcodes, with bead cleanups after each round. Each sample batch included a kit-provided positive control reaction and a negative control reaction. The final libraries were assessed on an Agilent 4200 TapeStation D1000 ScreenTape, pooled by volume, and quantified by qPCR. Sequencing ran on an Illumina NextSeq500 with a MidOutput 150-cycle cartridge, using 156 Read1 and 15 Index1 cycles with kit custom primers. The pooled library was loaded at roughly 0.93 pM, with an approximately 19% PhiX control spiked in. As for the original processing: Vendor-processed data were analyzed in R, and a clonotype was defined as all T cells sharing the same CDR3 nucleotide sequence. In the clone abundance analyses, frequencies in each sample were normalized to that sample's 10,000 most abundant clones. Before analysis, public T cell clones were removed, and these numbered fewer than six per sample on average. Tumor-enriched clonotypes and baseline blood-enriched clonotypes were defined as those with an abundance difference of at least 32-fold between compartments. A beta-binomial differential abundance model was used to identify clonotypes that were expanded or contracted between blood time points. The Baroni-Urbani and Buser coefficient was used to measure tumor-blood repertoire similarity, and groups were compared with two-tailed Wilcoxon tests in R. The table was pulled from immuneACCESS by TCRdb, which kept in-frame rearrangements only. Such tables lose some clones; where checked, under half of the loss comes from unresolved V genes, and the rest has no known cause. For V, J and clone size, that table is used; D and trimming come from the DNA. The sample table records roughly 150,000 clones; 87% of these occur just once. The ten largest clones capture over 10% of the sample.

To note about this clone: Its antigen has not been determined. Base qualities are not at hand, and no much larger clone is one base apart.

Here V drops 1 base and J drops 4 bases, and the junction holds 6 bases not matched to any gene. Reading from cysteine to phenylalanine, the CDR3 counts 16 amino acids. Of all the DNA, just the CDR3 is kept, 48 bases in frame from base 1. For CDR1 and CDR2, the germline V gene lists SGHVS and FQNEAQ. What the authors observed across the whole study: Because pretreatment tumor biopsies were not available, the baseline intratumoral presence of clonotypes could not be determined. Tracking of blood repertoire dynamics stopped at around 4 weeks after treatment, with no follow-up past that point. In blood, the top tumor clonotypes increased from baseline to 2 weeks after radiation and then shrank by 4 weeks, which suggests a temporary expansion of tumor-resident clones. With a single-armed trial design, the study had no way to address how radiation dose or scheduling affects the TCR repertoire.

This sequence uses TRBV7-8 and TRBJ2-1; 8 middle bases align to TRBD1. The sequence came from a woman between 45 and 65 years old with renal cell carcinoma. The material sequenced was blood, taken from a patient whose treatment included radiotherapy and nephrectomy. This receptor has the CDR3 CASSLEDRGLYNEQFF. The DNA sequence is TGTGCCAGCAGCTTAGAAGACAGGGGATTATACAATGAGCAGTTCTTC.